This T cell receptor (beta chain) was profiled in a study of blood T cell repertoires in COVID-19. About the study: Acute and convalescent COVID-19 specimens originated in the United States, Italy and Spain.

This CDR3 comprises 16 residues. Germline V CDR1 and CDR2: SGHRS, YFSETQ. Trimming pared 4 bases from V and 5 bases from J, leaving 21 bases between. Original handling: Reference gene primer amplification yielded estimated nucleated cell counts. The protocol was immunoSEQ multiplex PCR, while the TCRdb copy is restricted to in-frame clones and leaves out a portion. From that table come the V and J calls and clone size; the DNA was used to work out D and trimming. This sample has just over 200,000 clones, with over 60% found just once. J is TRBJ2-5 and V is TRBV5-1, with D possibly being TRBD1 (6 bases). The sequenced sample consisted of peripheral blood. The TCR originated in a woman in her 70s with acute or convalescent COVID-19. The CDR3, as DNA: TGCGCCAGCAGCCCGATGGGCAGGGGTCTGGGGGAGACCCAGTACTTC. This encodes CASSPMGRGLGETQYF.